This T cell receptor beta chain was identified during a study of cytomegalovirus exposure and HLA in healthy donors. The PCR had 60 Vbeta and 13 Jbeta primers. The protocol was immunoSEQ multiplex PCR, while the TCRdb copy is restricted to in-frame clones and leaves out a portion. The table shows about 78,000 clones, with 75% to 85% occurring only once. This clone has a single count. Its specificity is unknown. Unmatched junction bases numbered 5, after V lost 2 bases and J lost 2 bases. The CDR3 totals 17 residues. CDR1 and CDR2 (germline): SGHTA, FQGNSA. Study outcomes and limitations: Later analysis reportedly placed an Asian-associated ancestry cluster below the roughly 680-donor mean in N-insertions. High specificity and sensitivity for cytomegalovirus status were reported for the classifier. CMV serostatus was the only immune exposure information that was available.

The sequenced material came from PBMCs. The V call is TRBV7-2, the J call TRBJ2-7; 14 nucleotides agree with TRBD2. The sequence was obtained from a man aged 50 or older in good health and CMV-seropositive. CDR3 residues: CASSLPGTSGSPYEQYF. In DNA form, the CDR3 reads TGTGCCAGCAGCTTACCAGGGACTAGCGGGAGCCCCTACGAGCAGTACTTC.